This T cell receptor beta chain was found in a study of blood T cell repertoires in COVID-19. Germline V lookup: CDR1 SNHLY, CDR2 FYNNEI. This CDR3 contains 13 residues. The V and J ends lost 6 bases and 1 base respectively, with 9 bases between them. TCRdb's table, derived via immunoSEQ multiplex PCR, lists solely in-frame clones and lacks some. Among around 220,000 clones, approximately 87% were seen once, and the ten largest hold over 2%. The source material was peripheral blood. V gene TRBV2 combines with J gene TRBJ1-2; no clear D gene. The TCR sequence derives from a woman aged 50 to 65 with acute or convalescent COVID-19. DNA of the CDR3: TGTGCCAGCAGGGAGGCAGTTAACTATGGCTACACCTTC. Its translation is CASREAVNYGYTF.